This T cell receptor (beta chain) was sequenced in a study of identical twins (dated by TCRdb to the mid-2010s). Regarding the study in general: To test whether fetal clonotypes persist, the study used deep sequencing on TCR alpha and beta repertoires from monozygotic twins, unrelated adults of various ages, and cord blood. Replicate twin experiments were performed at different times using different library preparation protocols to rule out contamination. The full study reports these points: Zero-insertion analyses could be partly confounded by invariant T cells such as MAIT and iNKT, although diverse VJ usage argued against such confounding for most clonotypes. Abundant cord blood beta clonotypes carried fewer insertions; young adult naive repertoires showed a weaker similar trend, while memory repertoires showed none. Conclusions relied on cross-sectional statistical analysis, since the same donors could not be followed over many years. Excess twin sharing in beta out-of-frame sequences was weaker because fewer shared sequences lowered the signal-to-noise ratio. Recombination models systematically underestimated out-of-frame TCR alpha sharing in monozygotic twins but agreed with sharing between unrelated individuals. Compared with coincidental sharing between unrelated individuals, out-of-frame TCR alpha sequences shared between twins showed an excess of sequences with low generation probability.

Library preparation employed 5' RACE. The data were produced on an Illumina HiSeq 2000. A universal primer binding site was added through template switching, and the final cDNA carried a unique molecular identifier so that TCR cDNA molecules could be counted accurately. First-strand cDNA for TCR alpha and beta chains was synthesized from specific primers in the conserved constant-segment region. To control for contamination, every cDNA library carried two barcodes: a SMART-Mk sample barcode plus Illumina barcodes. Two successive PCR steps introduced TruSeq adapter sequences along with Illumina sample barcodes. Sequencing of the TCR alpha and beta cDNA libraries was done on the Illumina HiSeq platform using custom primers. As for how the authors treated the data: MiGEC was used to process raw reads and extract unique molecular identifiers, and MiXCR was used to find CDR3 positions. For each individual, recombination models were inferred using an EM algorithm with the repgenHMM and IGoR tools. Shared clonotype analysis was performed with the tcR package in R, normalizing sharing by the product of cloneset sizes. Out-of-frame nonproductive sequences were analyzed to study raw recombination free of thymic and clonal selection effects. TCRdb took the public reads, trimmed them with fastp at Q25, ran MiXCR for clone calling and kept in-frame beta chains. Identical CDR3 proteins give one entry, which carries the most common genes and DNA. The V and J calls here are based on TCRdb, not the publication. In this sample the table shows around 960,000 distinct CDR3 sequences, 10% to 15% of which occur a single time. The ten most abundant clones make up around 1.6% of the sample.

Only healthy Caucasian donors were included. Three pairs of female monozygotic twins, all aged roughly 18 to 29 years, were included in the twin cohort. RNA for TCR libraries was isolated from peripheral blood mononuclear cells. Turning to this clonotype: Its antigen remains undetermined. No much larger clone is present one base from it, and per-base qualities are unavailable.

From V the trimming removes 0 bases and from J it removes 2 bases, while the gene matches leave 6 bases of the junction unaccounted for. There are 16 amino acids in the CDR3, from cysteine to phenylalanine inclusive. Only the CDR3 part of the read is kept: 48 bases, read in frame from the first base. The germline V gene (reference sequence) supplies CDR1 SGHKS and CDR2 YYEKEE. The data were also submitted as part of a second study, on yellow fever vaccine responses in identical twins. According to the second study: The T cell response to vaccination in identical twins was reported by the authors to appear partly convergent and partly personalized. Focusing on identical twins, the study followed the T cell clones that responded to the vaccine, and did so with precision.

The sequence was collected from a woman younger than 30 in good health. Source material: PBMCs. The rearrangement joined TRBV5-5 to TRBJ2-3, with 7 bases in between that match TRBD1. The nucleotides read TGTGCCAGCAGCTTGGTGAACAGGGGAACCACAGATACGCAGTATTTT. Its protein is CASSLVNRGTTDTQYF.